This T cell receptor (beta chain) was profiled in a study of shared clonotypes between healthy human individuals. Study findings and constraints: Shared across a handful of donors were around 5% of the naive CD4 clonotypes. Only blood was sampled; tissue repertoires likely differ. Sequencing of the sorted subsets was shown by rarefaction to be incomplete despite large depth.

As to this clone: Its antigen is not identified.

Naive-designated CD8 cells lacked CD45RO, were positively enriched for CCR7, and omitted terminally differentiated effector memory CD45RA+ cells. The CDR3 consists of 16 residues. The V end was cut by 5 bases, the J end by 2 bases, with 19 bases between. Germline lookup yields CDR1 SEHNR and CDR2 FQNEAQ (reference sequence). Every immunoSEQ plate was one replicate of a subset's evenly spread DNA. The table came from immunoSEQ multiplex PCR; TCRdb's copy has only in-frame clones and leaves some out. The profile shows 630,000 or so clones, 95% to 98% of them singletons. The chain is built from TRBV7-9 and TRBJ2-7; D perhaps matches TRBD1 (6 bases). The receptor comes from a man aged 25-40 years in good health. The material sequenced was naive CD8+ T cells sorted from blood. The CDR3 DNA follows: TGTGCCAGCAGCCAAAGTGCAGGGGTCGGCGCCTACGAGCAGTACTTC. Amino acids: CASSQSAGVGAYEQYF.